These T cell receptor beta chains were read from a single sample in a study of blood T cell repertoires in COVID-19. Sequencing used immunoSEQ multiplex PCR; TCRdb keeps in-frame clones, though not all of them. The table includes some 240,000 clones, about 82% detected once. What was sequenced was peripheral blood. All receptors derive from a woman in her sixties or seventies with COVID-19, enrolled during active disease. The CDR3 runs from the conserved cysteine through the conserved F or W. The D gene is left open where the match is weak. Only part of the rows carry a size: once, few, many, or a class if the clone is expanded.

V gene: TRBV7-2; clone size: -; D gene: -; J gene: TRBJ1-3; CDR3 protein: CASSELAGNTIYF; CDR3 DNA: TGTGCCAGCAGCGAACTAGCTGGAAACACCATATATTTT
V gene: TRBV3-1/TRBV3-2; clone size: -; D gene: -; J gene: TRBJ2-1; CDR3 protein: CASSQGRGSYNEQFF; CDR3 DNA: TGTGCCAGCAGCCAGGGGCGGGGCTCCTACAATGAGCAGTTCTTC
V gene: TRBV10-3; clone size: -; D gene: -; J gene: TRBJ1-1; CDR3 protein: CAIMREANTEAFF; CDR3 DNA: TGTGCCATCATGAGGGAGGCGAACACTGAAGCTTTCTTT
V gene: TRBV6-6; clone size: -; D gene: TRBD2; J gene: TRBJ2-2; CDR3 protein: CASSPTSGRAWNTGELFF; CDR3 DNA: TGTGCCAGCAGTCCGACTAGCGGGAGGGCCTGGAACACCGGGGAGCTGTTTTTT
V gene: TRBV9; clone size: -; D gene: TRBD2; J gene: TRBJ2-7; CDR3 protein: CASSREAGAYEQYF; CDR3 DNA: TGTGCCAGCAGCCGAGAGGCGGGGGCCTACGAGCAGTACTTC
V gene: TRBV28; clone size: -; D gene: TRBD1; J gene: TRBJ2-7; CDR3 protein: CASTRGIPYEQYF; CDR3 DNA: TGTGCCAGCACCAGGGGGATCCCCTACGAGCAGTACTTC
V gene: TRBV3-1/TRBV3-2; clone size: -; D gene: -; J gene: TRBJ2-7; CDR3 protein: CASSQLGPGEQYF; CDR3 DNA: TGTGCCAGCAGCCAACTTGGGCCCGGCGAGCAGTACTTC
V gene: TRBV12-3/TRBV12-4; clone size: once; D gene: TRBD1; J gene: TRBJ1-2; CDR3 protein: CASSVQGFPGYTF; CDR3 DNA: TGTGCCAGCAGTGTACAGGGGTTCCCTGGCTACACCTTC
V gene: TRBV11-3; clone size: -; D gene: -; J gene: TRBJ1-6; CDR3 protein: CASSLGEANSPLHF; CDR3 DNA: TGTGCCAGCAGCTTAGGTGAGGCGAATTCACCCCTCCACTTT
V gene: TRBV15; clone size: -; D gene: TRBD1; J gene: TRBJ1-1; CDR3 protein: CATSRYIGQVGTEAFF; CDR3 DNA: TGTGCCACCAGCAGATACATAGGACAGGTAGGCACTGAAGCTTTCTTT
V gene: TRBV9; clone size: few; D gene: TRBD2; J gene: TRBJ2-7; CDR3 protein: CASSLAGRNEQYF; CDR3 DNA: TGTGCCAGCAGTCTAGCGGGAAGGAACGAGCAGTACTTC
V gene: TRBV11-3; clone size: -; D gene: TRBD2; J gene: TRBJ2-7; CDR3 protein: CASSPRTSRPYEQYF; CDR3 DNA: TGTGCCAGCAGCCCCCGGACTAGCAGACCCTACGAGCAGTACTTC
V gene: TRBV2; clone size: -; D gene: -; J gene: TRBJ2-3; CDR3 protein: CASYRSRSSTDTQYF; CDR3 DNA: TGTGCCAGCTATCGCTCGCGGTCTAGCACAGATACGCAGTATTTT
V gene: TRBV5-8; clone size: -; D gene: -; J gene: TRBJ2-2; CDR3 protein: CASSLRRANTGELFF; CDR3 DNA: TGTGCCAGCAGCTTGCGGCGGGCGAACACCGGGGAGCTGTTTTTT
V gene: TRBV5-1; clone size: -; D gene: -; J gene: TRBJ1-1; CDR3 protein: CASSLDLISGFKPSGGMGNTEAFF; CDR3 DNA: TGCGCCAGCAGCTTGGATCTAATTAGTGGGTTCAAACCCTCAGGAGGTATGGGGAACACTGAAGCTTTCTTT
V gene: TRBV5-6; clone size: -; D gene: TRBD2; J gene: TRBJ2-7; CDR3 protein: CASSQSGGPYEQYF; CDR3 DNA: TGTGCCAGCAGCCAGAGCGGGGGGCCCTACGAGCAGTACTTC
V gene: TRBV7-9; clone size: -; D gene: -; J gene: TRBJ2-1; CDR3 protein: CASTTRYNEQFF; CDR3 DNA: TGTGCCAGCACGACCAGGTACAATGAGCAGTTCTTC
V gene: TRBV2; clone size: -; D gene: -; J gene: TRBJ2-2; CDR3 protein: CAMTDTGELFF; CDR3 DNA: TGTGCCATGACAGACACCGGGGAGCTGTTTTTT
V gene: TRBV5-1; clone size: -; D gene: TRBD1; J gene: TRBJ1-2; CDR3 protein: CASSPLSGTGGLLGYTF; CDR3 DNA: TGCGCCAGCAGCCCTCTCTCCGGGACAGGGGGCCTTCTTGGCTACACCTTC
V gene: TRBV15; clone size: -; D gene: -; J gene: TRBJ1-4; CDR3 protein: CATSRGTADEKLFF; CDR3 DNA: TGTGCCACCAGCAGAGGTACTGCCGATGAAAAACTGTTTTTT
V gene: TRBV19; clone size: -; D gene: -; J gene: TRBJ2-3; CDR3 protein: CASLDTGREDTQYF; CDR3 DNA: TGTGCCAGTCTGGACACCGGAAGGGAAGATACGCAGTATTTT
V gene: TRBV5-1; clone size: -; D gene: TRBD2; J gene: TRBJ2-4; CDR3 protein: CASSLAGRVDIQYF; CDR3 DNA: TGCGCCAGCAGCTTGGCAGGGAGGGTGGACATTCAGTACTTC
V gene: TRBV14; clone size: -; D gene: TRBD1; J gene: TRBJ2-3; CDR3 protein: CASRGQISTDTQYF; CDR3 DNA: TGTGCCAGCAGGGGACAGATTAGCACAGATACGCAGTATTTT
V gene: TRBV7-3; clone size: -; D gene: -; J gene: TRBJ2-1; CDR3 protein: CASSIAGGPINEQFF; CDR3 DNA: TGTGCCAGCAGCATCGCAGGAGGGCCCATCAATGAGCAGTTCTTC
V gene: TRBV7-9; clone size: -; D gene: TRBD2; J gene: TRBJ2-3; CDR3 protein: CASSLLAGGTDTQYF; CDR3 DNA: TGTGCCAGCAGCCTCCTAGCGGGAGGGACTGATACGCAGTATTTT
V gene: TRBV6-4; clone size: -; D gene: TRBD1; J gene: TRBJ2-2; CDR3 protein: CATPGGEGQGKNTGELFF; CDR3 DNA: TGTGCCACCCCAGGGGGAGAAGGACAGGGAAAGAACACCGGGGAGCTGTTTTTT
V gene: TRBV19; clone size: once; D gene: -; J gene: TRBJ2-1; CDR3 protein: CASSIQGADEQFF; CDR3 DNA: TGTGCCAGTAGTATACAGGGCGCCGATGAGCAGTTCTTC
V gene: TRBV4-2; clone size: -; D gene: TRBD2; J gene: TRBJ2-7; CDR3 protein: CASSQDPGLAGVEQYF; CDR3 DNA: TGTGCCAGCAGCCAAGATCCCGGACTAGCGGGGGTCGAGCAGTACTTC
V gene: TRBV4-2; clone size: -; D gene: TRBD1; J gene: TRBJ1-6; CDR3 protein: CASSQDAGGGNSPLHF; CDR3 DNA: TGTGCCAGCAGCCAAGACGCAGGGGGAGGAAATTCACCCCTCCACTTT
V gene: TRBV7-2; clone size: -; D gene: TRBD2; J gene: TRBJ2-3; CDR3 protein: CASSLSAGAADTQYF; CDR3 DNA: TGTGCCAGCAGCTTATCAGCGGGAGCGGCAGATACGCAGTATTTT
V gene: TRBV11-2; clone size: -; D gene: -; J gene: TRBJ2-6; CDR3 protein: CASSLLGTAYISGANVLTF; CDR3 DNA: TGTGCCAGCAGCTTATTGGGGACTGCGTATATCTCTGGGGCCAACGTCCTGACTTTC
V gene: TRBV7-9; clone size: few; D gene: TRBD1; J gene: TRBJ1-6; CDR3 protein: CASSLARTGGNSPLHF; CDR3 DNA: TGTGCCAGCAGCTTAGCTCGGACAGGGGGAAATTCACCCCTCCACTTT
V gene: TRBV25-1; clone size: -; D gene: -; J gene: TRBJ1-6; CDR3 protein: CASNIAGPNSPLHF; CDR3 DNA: TGTGCCAGCAATATTGCGGGTCCTAATTCACCCCTCCACTTT
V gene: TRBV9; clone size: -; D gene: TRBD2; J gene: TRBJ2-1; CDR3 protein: CASSETSGRSGEQFF; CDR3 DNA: TGTGCCAGCAGCGAGACTAGCGGGAGATCAGGTGAGCAGTTCTTC
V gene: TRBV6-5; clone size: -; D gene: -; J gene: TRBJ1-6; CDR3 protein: CASSYMRDRDSPLHF; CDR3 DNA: TGTGCCAGCAGTTATATGCGGGACCGGGATTCACCCCTCCACTTT
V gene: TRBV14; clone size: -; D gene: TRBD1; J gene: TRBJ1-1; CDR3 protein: CASSHSLTGGTMNTEAFF; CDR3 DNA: TGTGCCAGCAGCCATTCCCTGACAGGGGGGACCATGAACACTGAAGCTTTCTTT